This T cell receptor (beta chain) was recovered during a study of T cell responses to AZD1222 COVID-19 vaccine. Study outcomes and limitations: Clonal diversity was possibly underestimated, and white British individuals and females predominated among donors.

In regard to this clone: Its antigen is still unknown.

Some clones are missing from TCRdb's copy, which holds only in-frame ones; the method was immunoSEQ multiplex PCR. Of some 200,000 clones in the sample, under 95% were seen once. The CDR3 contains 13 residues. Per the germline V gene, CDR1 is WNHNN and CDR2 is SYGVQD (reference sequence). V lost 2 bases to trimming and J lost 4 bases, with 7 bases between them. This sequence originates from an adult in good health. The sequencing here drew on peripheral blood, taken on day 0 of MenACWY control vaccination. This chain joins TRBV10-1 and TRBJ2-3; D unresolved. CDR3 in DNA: TGCGCCAGCAGTGAGCCTCTAGCAGATACGCAGTATTTT. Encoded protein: CASSEPLADTQYF.